This TCR beta chain originates from a study of regulatory T cells in long-lasting Graves disease. As for time point: newly diagnosed GD, antithyroid drugs for less than 3 months. The TCR library was prepared using RNA isolated from PBMCs. Findings and caveats of the study: Peripheral blood, not thyroid tissue, was the sole material studied. Those with persistent Graves' had less TCR diversity than newly diagnosed patients.

The CDR3 contains 15 residues. Construction of TCR beta libraries relied on iRepertoire HTBI primers and on Arm-PCR targeting CDR3 regions. TCRdb re-derived calls from the multiplex PCR reads in MiXCR, one entry per CDR3 protein. The sample includes approximately 230,000 distinct CDR3 sequences, around 17% seen only once; the top ten take approximately 20%. This clonotype was counted a single time. The antigen remains undetermined. A read error is the likely source, as a far larger clone sits one nucleotide away. The sequences come from peripheral blood mononuclear cells (PBMCs), collected at new diagnosis, from a patient treated with antithyroid drugs. The genes are TRBV12-3 or TRBV12-4 and TRBJ2-3; TRBD1 agrees at 7 bases. The sequence was collected from a female donor with Graves disease. The CDR3, as DNA: TGTGCCAGCAGCTTAGTGGGGACAGACACAGATACGCAGTATTTT. Encoded protein: CASSLVGTDTDTQYF.